These T cell receptor beta chains were read from a single sample in a study of blood T cell repertoires in COVID-19. The assay was immunoSEQ multiplex PCR, and TCRdb's table has in-frame clones only and misses some. The profile shows about 32,000 clones, 85% to 95% of them singletons. The sample consisted of peripheral blood. Receptors originate from a male donor with active COVID-19. Each CDR3 is given with its conserved first and last residue. Each record gives: V gene, J gene, D gene, clone size, CDR3 DNA, CDR3 protein. A D gene is named only where the DNA matches it firmly. The size entry is marked missing in some rows and otherwise reads once, few, many or a size class.

TRBV7-8	TRBJ1-3	TRBD1	NA	TGTGCCAGCAGCTTAGCGGACAGGGTATCCTCTGGAAACACCATATATTTT	CASSLADRVSSGNTIYF
TRBV6-5	TRBJ1-2	NA	NA	TGTGCCAGCAGTACCTCCACAGGGAGCGGCTACACCTTC	CASSTSTGSGYTF
TRBV6-2/TRBV6-3	TRBJ1-2	TRBD1	NA	TGTGCCAGCAGTTACTCGACGGGGACAGGGGGCTACACCTTC	CASSYSTGTGGYTF
TRBV7-9	TRBJ1-2	NA	NA	TGTGCCAGCAGCACTCGGGGGGGGCGGGAAGGTGGCTACACCTTC	CASSTRGGREGGYTF
TRBV7-6	TRBJ1-2	NA	once	TGTGCCAGCAGCTTAGGGTTGGGGGGATCTGGGTTCCGGAAATATGGCTACACCTTC	CASSLGLGGSGFRKYGYTF
TRBV11-2	TRBJ1-2	NA	NA	TGTGCCAGCAGCTTAGCTGGGGGCTTATCTGGCTACACCTTC	CASSLAGGLSGYTF
TRBV18	TRBJ1-5	NA	NA	TGTGCCAGCTCCCAAGGGGCTCGCAATCAGCCCCAGCATTTT	CASSQGARNQPQHF
TRBV7-2	TRBJ1-1	TRBD1	NA	TGTGCCAGCAGCTCGGGACAGGGGGTTACTGAAGCTTTCTTT	CASSSGQGVTEAFF
TRBV2	TRBJ2-1	TRBD1	NA	TGTGCCAGCAGTGAGGGACAGACCTGGGGCGATGAGCAGTTCTTC	CASSEGQTWGDEQFF
TRBV19	TRBJ1-2	NA	NA	TGTGCCAGTAGTATTGGGGGAGGCCCCGGATATGGCTACACCTTC	CASSIGGGPGYGYTF
TRBV6-2/TRBV6-3	TRBJ1-5	TRBD1	few	TGTGCCAGCAGTGATTCCAACAGGGGGTGGCAGCCCCAGCATTTT	CASSDSNRGWQPQHF
TRBV29-1	TRBJ1-1	NA	NA	TGCAGCGTGGGGGGTCGCGTAAGTGTCACTGAAGCTTTCTTT	CSVGGRVSVTEAFF
TRBV9	TRBJ2-2	NA	NA	TGTGCCAGCAGTCCTTCTACCACCGGGGAGCTGTTTTTT	CASSPSTTGELFF
TRBV5-4	TRBJ2-3	TRBD2	NA	TGTGCCAGCAGCCTTCGACTAGCGGTAAACACAGATACGCAGTATTTT	CASSLRLAVNTDTQYF
TRBV6-6	TRBJ2-7	NA	NA	TGTGCCAGCAAAGGGGTGACCTACGAGCAGTACTTC	CASKGVTYEQYF
TRBV3-1/TRBV3-2	TRBJ2-1	TRBD2	NA	TGTGCCAGCAGCCAAGACCGGACTAGCGGGGGGACGAATGAGCAGTTCTTC	CASSQDRTSGGTNEQFF
TRBV11-2	TRBJ2-5	NA	once	TGTGCCAGCAGGAAAACAGGGGGGGGTTCGGCCCAGTACTTC	CASRKTGGGSAQYF
TRBV6-5	TRBJ2-1	NA	NA	TGTGCCAGCAGTATGACAGACAATGAGCAGTTCTTC	CASSMTDNEQFF
TRBV3-1/TRBV3-2	TRBJ2-5	NA	NA	TGTGCCAGCATACGCCCGCGACAAGAGAGCCAGTACTTC	CASIRPRQESQYF
TRBV7-2	TRBJ2-1	NA	NA	TGTGCCAGCAGCTATGGGCAGGAGGGGAATGAGCAGTTCTTC	CASSYGQEGNEQFF
TRBV7-2	TRBJ1-3	NA	NA	TGTGCCAGCAGCTTAGACTTTATGGGGGCTGGGTTATATTTT	CASSLDFMGAGLYF
TRBV5-1	TRBJ2-2	NA	NA	TGCGCCAGCAGCTTGTCATCCGGGACAAACACCGGGGAGCTGTTTTTT	CASSLSSGTNTGELFF
TRBV7-2	TRBJ1-2	TRBD1	NA	TGTGCCAGCAGCTTAGCGGGACAGGGGGCCACCTATGGCTACACCTTC	CASSLAGQGATYGYTF
TRBV6-5	TRBJ1-3	NA	NA	TGTGCCAGCAGTCCCCGGGGGGCAGGAAACACCATATATTTT	CASSPRGAGNTIYF
TRBV3-1/TRBV3-2	TRBJ1-2	NA	NA	TGTGCCAGCAGCCAAGATTTATCAGGGTATGGCTACACCTTC	CASSQDLSGYGYTF
TRBV6-4	TRBJ2-1	NA	NA	TGTGCCAGCAGTCCAACTACTAGCAACCCAACTAATGAGCAGTTCTTC	CASSPTTSNPTNEQFF
TRBV2	TRBJ1-2	NA	NA	TGTGCCAGCAGTGAGGGGCCAAACCGTGCACCCGGCGACTATGGCTACACCTTC	CASSEGPNRAPGDYGYTF
TRBV5-1	TRBJ1-2	NA	NA	TGCGCCAGCAGCGACGGCCGGGGGTCCTCCCTTAACTATGGCTACACCTTC	CASSDGRGSSLNYGYTF
TRBV4-1	TRBJ2-7	NA	NA	TGCGCCAGCAGTGAGGCAGACTCCTACGAGCAGTACTTC	CASSEADSYEQYF
TRBV5-1	TRBJ1-1	TRBD1	NA	TGCGCCAGCAGCACCGGGACAGGCCTGAACACTGAAGCTTTCTTT	CASSTGTGLNTEAFF
TRBV12-3/TRBV12-4	TRBJ2-5	TRBD2	once	TGTGCCAGCGGCGAACTAGCGGTGACGACCCAGTACTTC	CASGELAVTTQYF
TRBV4-1	TRBJ2-5	NA	NA	TGCGCCAGCAGCCAAAGCCCAGCGTGGGAGACCCAGTACTTC	CASSQSPAWETQYF
TRBV11-2	TRBJ2-1	TRBD2	NA	TGTGCCAGCAGCTTAAGGACTAGCGTGAACAATGAGCAGTTCTTC	CASSLRTSVNNEQFF
TRBV5-4	TRBJ2-3	NA	NA	TGTGCCAGCAGCTTGAGAGGTAGTGGAACGCAGTATTTT	CASSLRGSGTQYF
TRBV7-6	TRBJ1-2	TRBD1	NA	TGTGCCAGCAGCTTAGGGGACAGCAACAGCCCTAACTATGGCTACACCTTC	CASSLGDSNSPNYGYTF
TRBV7-6	TRBJ1-1	TRBD1	few	TGTGCCAGCAGCCAAGGGGGCGACACTGAAGCTTTCTTT	CASSQGGDTEAFF
TRBV27	TRBJ2-2	TRBD1	few	TGTGCCAGCAGTCCCTGGACAGGGAAGAACACCGGGGAGCTGTTTTTT	CASSPWTGKNTGELFF
TRBV5-5	TRBJ2-3	TRBD1	NA	TGTGCCAGCAGCCAGGGGGACAGGGGGAGAGGTACGCAGTATTTT	CASSQGDRGRGTQYF
TRBV29-1	TRBJ1-1	NA	NA	TGCAGCGTTGAAGGAGGGTGGAACACTGAAGCTTTCTTT	CSVEGGWNTEAFF
TRBV7-2	TRBJ2-3	TRBD1	NA	TGTGCCAGCAGCTTAGGAGGGGGCGCAGGCACAGATACGCAGTATTTT	CASSLGGGAGTDTQYF
TRBV15	TRBJ1-2	TRBD1	NA	TGTGCCACCCAAACTACCGGGACAGGGGGCTTTTGGTATGGCTACACCTTC	CATQTTGTGGFWYGYTF
TRBV5-6	TRBJ2-7	NA	NA	TGTGCCAGCAGCCAACTTGCTAGCCCCAGCCCCTACGAGCAGTACTTC	CASSQLASPSPYEQYF
TRBV5-5	TRBJ2-7	TRBD1	NA	TGTGCCAGCATCATATACGGACAGGGCAGGTACGAGCAGTACTTC	CASIIYGQGRYEQYF
TRBV3-1/TRBV3-2	TRBJ2-2	TRBD2	once	TGTGCCAGCAGCCAAGAGATTTGGATCCTCGGCGGGGGCACCGGGGAGCTGTTTTTT	CASSQEIWILGGGTGELFF